This TCR beta chain was recorded in a study of shared clonotypes between healthy human individuals (dated by TCRdb to the early 2020s). About the full investigation: A couple of women and a few men aged 18 to 49 years were included in the cohort. For each donor, three plates each were used for CD4 naive and CD4 memory, two plates were used for CD8 naive, and one plate was used for CD8 memory. Blood TCR repertoires of about 5 healthy adults were deeply sequenced to estimate repertoire size and the extent of clonotype sharing between individuals. Libraries were prepared and TCR repertoires were sequenced by different laboratories using diverse techniques, in order to increase sequencing depth and limit assay-specific biases. Leukapheresis yielded between about 0.94 and 10 billion PBMCs per donor.

On the study overall, not on this receptor specifically: Compared with non-shared clonotypes, clonotypes shared by all four sorted-subset donors had higher generation probabilities. Across a handful of donors, about 4.5% of naive CD4, 3.5% of naive CD8, around 2.1% of memory CD4, and approximately 0.4% of memory CD8 clonotypes were shared. Larger estimated clonotype richness was generally found for naive subsets than for memory subsets. Pairwise subsampling indicated that sequencing depth was expected to affect the degree of clonotype sharing among donors. The genetic and exposure-history diversity represented was limited by the small number of donors. Only blood was sampled, and tissue TCR repertoires likely differ from those in blood. Rarefaction of sorted-subset datasets indicated incomplete sequencing despite the large sequencing depth.

The donors were healthy, HIV-negative adults with no recently reported acute infections or vaccinations. Only Caucasian adults living in Nashville, Tennessee, USA were represented among the donors. CD4+ T cells were enriched by magnetic negative selection; naive cells were then positively selected on CD45RA, and the negative fraction formed the memory subset. Blood was collected by leukapheresis, and PBMCs were isolated by Ficoll-Histopaque density gradient centrifugation and then cryopreserved in liquid nitrogen vapor phase. Analytical flow cytometry was used to check the purity and quantity of every magnetically sorted T cell population. From each sorted fraction, genomic DNA was isolated and quantified by UV absorbance on a Nanodrop 2000c. About this clone itself: Its specific antigen is unknown. Base qualities are not provided; no much larger clone lies one nucleotide away.

Between the V and J ends, shortened by 0 bases and 4 bases respectively, the junction contains 13 bases. The CDR1 and CDR2 encoded by the germline V gene are SGHRS and YFSETQ. The CDR3 sequence holds 15 residues, the cysteine and phenylalanine included. This entry keeps only the CDR3 DNA: 45 bases, framed from base 1. TCR CDR3 regions were amplified from genomic DNA by multiplex PCR using the deep immunoSEQ assay. For each cell subset, the extracted genomic DNA was distributed evenly across all wells of several immunoSEQ 96-well plates, and each plate served as one replicate. For sorted subsets, each replicate PCR was loaded with roughly 190 ng genomic DNA, equivalent to approximately 33,000 T cell genomes. Purified libraries were quantified with a Qubit 3.0 fluorometer, sized on a Bioanalyzer 2100, and re-quantified with the KAPA Library Quantification kit. Every immunoSEQ 96-well plate was sequenced on a separate single-read 150-cycle Illumina NextSeq 550 flow cell. In the authors' own workflow: Because only junctional sequences without quality scores were contained in the immunoSEQ output, filtering matching that applied to full-length reads could not be performed. Sequences were annotated with PyIR, a Python wrapper for IgBLAST v1.9, and V/J genes and CDR3 were assigned using IMGT germline references. Reads were removed for weak V/J assignments (E-value above 1e-6), missing CDR3, stop codons, out-of-frame junctions, or ambiguous translated residues. V3J clonotypes were defined by identical inferred V gene, J gene, and CDR3 amino acid sequence. Percentage overlap between repertoires was computed as shared unique clonotypes divided by the size of the smaller repertoire. Repertoire richness was assessed with RTK rarefaction, the Chao1 estimator, and Recon v2.1 estimates of unobserved clonotypes. Generation probabilities were computed with OLGA for all TCRbeta clonotypes obtained by the gDNA method from several donors. The immuneACCESS repertoire file appears here via TCRdb, limited to in-frame rearrangements. These files lack a portion of the clones; in checked studies, under half of the deficit traces to unresolved V genes, and the cause of the others is not known. V and J calls and clone size are copied from that table; D and trimming were computed from the DNA. The sample table records about 2.4 million clones; over 85% of these occur just once. Together, the top ten hold about 0.34% of the sample.

The chain couples TRBV5-1 to TRBJ1-2; the D gene identity is not certain. The origin of this receptor is a man aged 18 to 29 in good health. Some clones in this sample may be carry-over from other donors' samples. Material: naive CD4+ T cells from PBMCs. The cell subset or site label, as the study defines it: CD45RA+ positively selected. The nucleotide sequence reads TGCGCCAGCAGCTTGGATCTCTTGGGAGTCTATGGCTACACCTTC. The translation is CASSLDLLGVYGYTF.